The 17 T cell receptor beta chains listed next were all sequenced from one sample in a study of CXCR3-negative and CXCR3-positive naive CD8 T cells. Points from the study as a whole: Greater hydrophobicity was found in TRB CDR3s of CXCR3-positive naive cells than of CXCR3-negative naive cells.

No cognate antigen is known for these TCRs. UMI-tagged TRB cDNA libraries were built via 5' RACE. TCRdb re-called the 5' RACE reads and shows each CDR3 protein once, DNA omitted. Its listing shows under 90,000 distinct CDR3 sequences. The sequenced sample consisted of naive CXCR3+ CD8+ T cells from blood. As for subset: CD45RO-CCR7+CD27+CD95- naive CD8+ T cells expressing CXCR3 (TNR3+). The receptors were gathered from a human donor in good health. Some clones in this sample may be carry-over from other donors' samples.

The rearrangement uses TRBV9 and TRBJ2-7; checking the TCRdb D call of TRBD2 is not possible without DNA. CDR1 SGDLS and CDR2 YYNGEE come from the germline V gene. CDR3 size: 14 residues. CDR3 sequence: CASSISLGSYEQYF.

The genes are TRBV27 and TRBJ2-5; the D call of TRBD2 rests on TCRdb alone, since no DNA is present to check it. The germline gives CDR1 MNHEY, CDR2 SMNVEV (reference sequence). The CDR3 runs 15 residues. CDR3 sequence reads: CASRTDGGTQETQYF.

The chain uses TRBV7-2 and TRBJ2-6; TCRdb calls TRBD1, which cannot be checked without DNA. Germline V CDR1 and CDR2: SGHTA, FQGNSA. The CDR3 runs to 17 residues. The CDR3 is CASSLSTGEYGANVLTF.

This chain joins TRBV23-1 and TRBJ1-4; checking the TCRdb D call of TRBD1 is not possible without DNA. TRBV23-1 is recorded as an ORF, its role being uncertain. This CDR3 is 15 amino acids long. The CDR3 reads CASSQGAGHGEKLFF.

This chain joins TRBV4-3 and TRBJ2-1; the TRBD1 assignment by TCRdb is unverifiable without DNA. Germline lookup yields CDR1 LGHNA and CDR2 YSLEER. The CDR3 totals 16 residues. The CDR3 protein is CASSQLQGSSYNEQFF.

The chain uses TRBV29-1 and TRBJ2-7; lacking DNA, the TRBD1 call made by TCRdb goes unchecked. The CDR3 has 14 amino acids. CDR1 is SQVTM, CDR2 ANQGSEA, per germline. The CDR3 loop reads CSVEAGTTTYEQYF.

V and J are TRBV28 and TRBJ2-6. The CDR3 sequence is 15 residues long. Germline CDR1 reads MDHEN; CDR2 reads SYDVKM. CDR3 in amino acids: CASSPDDSGANVLTF. Full variable domain (missing parts from reference TRBV28 and TRBJ2-6): DVKVTQSSRYLVKRTGEKVFLECVQDMDHENMFWYRQDPGLGLRLIYFSYDVKMKEKGDIPEGYSVSREKKERFSLILESASTNQTSMYLCASSPDDSGANVLTFGAGSRLTVL.

The rearrangement uses TRBV27 and TRBJ1-6. The CDR3 covers 13 residues. The V gene's germline CDR1 is MNHEY and CDR2 SMNVEV (reference sequence). The CDR3 loop is CASSRSYNSPLHF.

The chain employs TRBV28 and TRBJ2-5. CDR3 length equals 13 residues. Germline CDR1 reads MDHEN; CDR2 reads SYDVKM. The CDR3 reads CASSSRVQETQYF.

The chain couples TRBV6-4 to TRBJ2-7. From germline, CDR1 is MRHNA and CDR2 SNTAGT. The CDR3 contains 15 residues. The CDR3: CASSLQNRDTYEQYF.

The V and J genes are TRBV6-5 and TRBJ1-1; the TCRdb call, TRBD1, lacks DNA for checking. The germline CDR1 and CDR2 sequences are MNHEY and SVGAGI. This CDR3 is 13 amino acids long. CDR3 loop: CASSLTGDTEAFF.

V is TRBV5-1 and J is TRBJ2-7; there is no DNA to check the TCRdb D call of TRBD1. Germline V gene data show CDR1 as SGHRS and CDR2 as YFSETQ. CDR3 length: 16 residues. The CDR3 loop is CASSWTGGQIITEQYF.

This chain joins TRBV13 and TRBJ2-1; absent DNA, TCRdb's TRBD2 call cannot be checked. The CDR3 runs 13 residues. CDR1 is PRHDT, CDR2 FYEKMQ, per germline (reference sequence). CDR3 amino acids: CASAEAGYNEQFF. Supplemented by reference TRBV13 and TRBJ2-1, the full variable domain reads AAGVIQSPRHLIKEKRETATLKCYPIPRHDTVYWYQQGPGQDPQFLISFYEKMQSDKGSIPDRFSAQQFSDYHSELNMSSLELGDSALYFCASAEAGYNEQFFGPGTRLTVL.

V is TRBV2 and J is TRBJ2-7; lacking DNA, the TRBD1 call made by TCRdb goes unchecked. The CDR3 extends over 13 amino acids. CDR1 and CDR2 (germline): SNHLY, FYNNEI. CDR3 residues: CASTGTPSYEQYF.

The rearrangement joins TRBV12-3 or TRBV12-4 to TRBJ2-1; TCRdb's D gene call, TRBD1, goes unchecked for lack of DNA. The CDR3 contains 16 residues. This CDR3 reads CASSIRPGTPYNEQFF.

CDR3 residues: CGVEGIERENTGELFF. This chain links TRBV29-1 with TRBJ2-2; as DNA is missing, the TRBD2 call by TCRdb cannot be tested. Germline CDR1 and CDR2: SQVTM and ANQGSEA. This CDR3 spans 16 amino acids.

The gene calls are TRBV7-6 and TRBJ1-1; without DNA, the TCRdb call of TRBD1 cannot be checked. CDR1 and CDR2 (germline): SGHVS, FNYEAQ. This CDR3 spans 18 amino acids. The CDR3 region is CASSLIAHPGGEDTEAFF.